The rows below give T cell receptor beta chains drawn from one sample of a study of response to subunit inactivated influenza vaccine. Each CDR3 protein is one row after TCRdb ran MiXCR on the RT-PCR reads. The profile covers hundreds of thousands of distinct CDR3 sequences, with under 15% appearing a single time and around 14% taken by the ten largest. The sequenced sample was PBMCs from blood, obtained 40 to 50 days after vaccination. The receptor set was obtained from a middle-aged man who received an inactivated influenza vaccine. Both conserved end residues are part of each CDR3. Clone size is not always given. Where it is, it says once, few, many or a class for expanded clones.

V: TRBV9
size: -
CDR3: CASSVEMGYNEQFF

V: TRBV6-5
size: many
CDR3: CASSYSGREETQYF

V: TRBV7-2
size: many
CDR3: CASSLATSSIQYF

V: TRBV6-5
size: few
CDR3: CASSFHLNMEAFF

V: TRBV9
size: few
CDR3: CASSEFEGTVGNEQFF

V: TRBV4-1
size: many
CDR3: CASSQDPVGGGEETQYF

V: TRBV7-9
size: -
CDR3: CASSGHSGALGTGELFF

V: TRBV27
size: few
CDR3: CASTTSTGLAGVEQFF

V: TRBV7-2
size: few
CDR3: CASSPASGELFF

V: TRBV7-2
size: -
CDR3: CASTVLAGLETQYF

V: TRBV7-6
size: -
CDR3: CASSLAGHTYEQYF

V: TRBV6-2/TRBV6-3
size: -
CDR3: CASSAGGGIYEQNF

V: TRBV3-1
size: few
CDR3: CASSEPGGGETQYF

V: TRBV10-2
size: many
CDR3: CASSAGSYQETQYF

V: TRBV3-1
size: -
CDR3: CASSHSDKNTEAFF

V: TRBV10-2
size: many
CDR3: CASSDPGLAGRWSGELFF

V: TRBV29-1
size: once
CDR3: CSVDLANIQYF

V: TRBV20-1
size: few
CDR3: CSARATPGRSASGFNEQFF

V: TRBV27
size: -
CDR3: CASSLSSTGQPQHF

V: TRBV27
size: few
CDR3: CASCPLMYTGELFF

V: TRBV11-2
size: -
CDR3: CASSFSGGREQYF

V: TRBV6-5
size: few
CDR3: CASTYRPGELYGYTF

V: TRBV5-1
size: few
CDR3: CASSNEQGADTQYF